One and the same sample provided the 19 T cell receptor beta chains below, sequenced in a study of immune heterogeneity within non-small cell lung tumors. In a multiplex PCR, 32 V and 13 J primers amplified TCR beta CDR3. TCRdb reanalysed the multiplex PCR reads using MiXCR and keeps one entry per CDR3 protein. The repertoire consists of about 20,000 distinct CDR3 sequences, with less than 35% occurring once and the leading ten covering around 3.9%. Bulk tumor genomic DNA constituted the template, at 550 to 750 ng per sample. Doctors removed several biopsies from each primary tumor during surgery, keeping them far apart. Patients underwent curative surgery for untreated, newly diagnosed non-small cell lung cancer. Sequenced material: lung tumor tissue. The receptors derive from a man in his forties or fifties with non-small cell lung cancer.

Regarding this clonotype: A much larger clone is a single base away; this may be a read error. The chain is built from TRBV3-1 and TRBJ1-2; D not certain. The CDR3 consists of 14 residues. In germline, CDR1 is LGHDT, CDR2 YNNKEL (reference sequence). V dropped 1 base and J dropped 4 bases, with 10 bases sitting between them. The CDR3 nucleotides read TGTGCCAGCAGCCAAGGTCAGCGCCTCTATGGCTACACCTTC. Its protein is CASSQGQRLYGYTF.

J is TRBJ2-7 and V is TRBV12-3 or TRBV12-4; no clear D. V was cut by 6 bases and J by 5 bases, with 8 bases left in between. The CDR3 covers 11 residues. The chain's CDR3 is CASSLTNEQYF. For the CDR3, the DNA is TGTGCCAGCAGCCTGACGAACGAGCAGTACTTC.

The genes are TRBV11-3 and TRBJ2-3; 9 bases fit TRBD1. The CDR3 length is 14 residues. Looked up from germline, CDR1 is SGHNT and CDR2 is YENEEA. V dropped 5 bases and J dropped 3; count of bases not matched to a gene: 3. In DNA, the CDR3 is TGTGCCAGCAGCCTACAGGGGGCGACAGATACGCAGTATTTT. Protein: CASSLQGATDTQYF.

CDR3 nucleotides: TGTGCTAGTGGTGTTGGACACGTCGGGGGTCAGCCCCAGCATTTT. Translated, it gives CASGVGHVGGQPQHF. This chain joins TRBV12-5 and TRBJ1-5; maybe TRBD1 (5 bases). Germline V lookup: CDR1 LGHNT, CDR2 FRNRAP. The V end was cut by 5 bases, the J end by 6 bases, with 17 bases between. This CDR3 is built from 15 residues.

The rearrangement joins TRBV10-3 to TRBJ2-5; D perhaps matches TRBD2 (6 bases). V lost 4 bases, J lost 5 bases, and 11 bases lay in between. CDR3 length: 13 residues. Germline CDR1 ENHRY, CDR2 SYGVKD. The CDR3 region is CAISARGGETQYF. CDR3 DNA sequence: TGTGCCATCAGTGCCCGTGGAGGGGAGACCCAGTACTTC.

This clonotype is classed as medium-sized. The chain recombines TRBV5-5 with TRBJ1-2; TRBD1 might be the D (5 bases). Looked up from germline, CDR1 is SGHKS and CDR2 is YYEKEE (reference sequence). Trimming removed 1 base from V and 5 bases from J, with 12 bases in between. The CDR3 spans 14 residues. CDR3 coding DNA: TGTGCCAGCAGCTTGTCAGGGCCAACTTATGGCTACACCTTC. Amino acids: CASSLSGPTYGYTF.

In the case of this clonotype: A much larger clone lies one base from this, so it may be a read error. CDR3 nucleotides: TGTGCCAGCAGTTCGACACGGATACCCCCCTACGAGCAGTACTTC. It translates to CASSSTRIPPYEQYF. The rearrangement joins TRBV28 to TRBJ2-7; the D is unclear. The length of the CDR3 is 15 residues. Per the germline V gene, CDR1 is MDHEN and CDR2 is SYDVKM. The V and J ends lost 4 bases and 2 bases respectively, with 15 bases between them.

Remarks on this clonotype: One base away lies a much larger clone, so this may be a sequencing read error. This sequence joins TRBV7-2 and TRBJ1-6; possible D gene TRBD1, 5 bases. Germline CDR1 reads SGHTA; CDR2 reads FQGNSA. This CDR3 is 15 amino acids long. Trimming removed 5 bases at V and 8 bases at J, with 16 bases between. The DNA of the CDR3 is TGTGCCAGCAGCAAACGGACATGGAAAGATTCACCCCTCCACTTT. Amino acids: CASSKRTWKDSPLHF.

There are a few counts of this clonotype. CDR3 in DNA: TGTGCCAGCAGCCGCCAGGGGTCGAACACCGGGGAGCTGTTTTTT. Amino acid sequence: CASSRQGSNTGELFF. This chain links TRBV12-3 or TRBV12-4 with TRBJ2-2; TRBD1 might be the D (6 bases). This CDR3 has 15 residues. Trimming removed 6 bases from V and 0 bases from J, with 11 bases in between.

The chain recombines TRBV29-1 with TRBJ1-2; possible D gene TRBD1, 5 bases. The CDR3 is 10 amino acids. V shed 7 bases and J shed 8 bases, with 11 bases lying between them. The germline CDR1 and CDR2 sequences are SQVTM and ANQGSEA. The CDR3 DNA is TGCAGCGCCCAGGGAGGAGGCTACACCTTC. Protein sequence: CSAQGGGYTF.

V is TRBV19 and J is TRBJ1-1; 8 nucleotides agree with TRBD1. Germline CDR1 is LNHDA and CDR2 is SQIVND (reference sequence). V gave up 0 bases and J gave up 4 bases; unmatched junction bases: 4. CDR3 length equals 15 residues. The CDR3, as DNA: TGTGCCAGTAGTATAGAGGACAGGGCAGGCACTGAAGCTTTCTTT. It codes for CASSIEDRAGTEAFF.

The chain recombines TRBV20-1 with TRBJ2-3; D tentatively reads TRBD1 or TRBD2 (5 bases each). Trimming cost V 5 bases and J 1 base, with 13 bases left between them. Looked up from germline, CDR1 is DFQATT and CDR2 is SNEGSKA (reference sequence). This CDR3 spans 14 amino acids. Written as DNA, the CDR3 is TGCAGTGCTCCCCCACTAGGGGGCACAGATACGCAGTATTTT. Amino acid sequence: CSAPPLGGTDTQYF.

A single count supports this clonotype. A read error is possible here, since a much larger clone lies one base away. V and J are TRBV19 and TRBJ2-7; no reliable D call. The CDR3 totals 15 residues. Trimming removed 5 bases from V and 1 base from J, with 15 bases in between. Germline V lookup: CDR1 LNHDA, CDR2 SQIVND (reference sequence). CDR3 bases: TGTGCCAGTAGTGCCTCACCGGACCCTTCCTACGAGCAGTACTTC. It yields the protein CASSASPDPSYEQYF.

This clonotype was observed at least ten times. V usage is TRBV12-3 or TRBV12-4 and J usage is TRBJ2-4; D is unclear. With 3 bases removed from V and 0 bases from J, the gap between germline ends came to 9 bases. The CDR3 consists of 15 residues. The CDR3 bases are TGTGCCAGCAGTTTGGGGTCCTCAGCCAAAAACATTCAGTACTTC. It codes for CASSLGSSAKNIQYF.

This chain joins TRBV12-3 or TRBV12-4 and TRBJ1-1; the D is unclear. Trimming took 1 base from V and 4 from J, leaving 7 bases between them. This CDR3 spans 13 amino acids. CDR3 in amino acids: CASSLGGVTEAFF. The DNA for the CDR3 is TGTGCCAGCAGTTTAGGGGGTGTCACTGAAGCTTTCTTT.

The chain uses TRBV3-1 and TRBJ1-1; D is perhaps TRBD1 (5 bases). V lost 2 bases and J 4 bases, leaving 8 bases between the germline ends. Germline-derived CDR1 and CDR2 are LGHDT and YNNKEL (reference sequence). This CDR3 comprises 13 residues. CDR3 sequence (DNA): TGTGCCAGCAGCCAAATAGGGGTCACTGAAGCTTTCTTT. Residues: CASSQIGVTEAFF.

In regard to this clonotype: It may be a read error: a sequence one base away is much more abundant. This chain links TRBV30 with TRBJ1-5, with D hard to call. V shed 3 bases and J shed 6 bases, with 15 bases lying between them. This CDR3 is built from 14 residues. Germline CDR1 GTSNPN, CDR2 SVGIG (reference sequence). The CDR3 DNA reads as TGTGCCTGGAGCCAACAAGGGCAGGTTCAGCCCCAGCATTTT. Protein: CAWSQQGQVQPQHF.

V gene TRBV7-2 combines with J gene TRBJ2-5; the D is unclear. With 3 bases removed from V and 4 bases from J, the gap between germline ends came to 12 bases. Germline CDR1 and CDR2: SGHTA and FQGNSA. CDR3 length: 14 residues. CDR3: CASSLGKGRETQYF. Here the CDR3 DNA reads TGTGCCAGCAGCTTGGGGAAGGGCCGAGAGACCCAGTACTTC.

This clonotype qualifies as medium-sized. The chain is built from TRBV4-3 and TRBJ2-1; perhaps D is TRBD1 or TRBD2 (5 bases each). This CDR3 spans 14 amino acids. The germline CDR1 and CDR2 sequences are LGHNA and YSLEER. Trimming removed 0 bases from V and 7 bases from J, with 10 bases in between. The CDR3 spells CASSQETGGNEQFF. Here the CDR3 DNA reads TGCGCCAGCAGCCAAGAGACTGGGGGAAATGAGCAGTTCTTC.